The rows below give T cell receptor beta chains drawn from one sample of a study of immune heterogeneity within non-small cell lung tumors. In TCRdb, the multiplex PCR reads were re-called with MiXCR into one record per CDR3 protein. The sample consists of approximately 10,000 distinct CDR3 sequences, less than 20% of them appearing once. Sequenced: lung tumor tissue. The receptors derive from a man aged 40-49 years with non-small cell lung cancer. Each CDR3 is given with its conserved first and last residue. Fields, in order: CDR3 protein, V gene, CDR3 length, J gene, clone size. The size entry is marked missing in some rows and otherwise reads once, few, many or a size class.

CASSLKQGVNTEAFF	TRBV12-3/TRBV12-4	15	TRBJ1-1	medium-sized
CASSETGGLGYEQYF	TRBV10-2	15	TRBJ2-7	many
CASSAGDGEKLFF	TRBV7-3	13	TRBJ1-4	NA
CASSAGTDYGYTF	TRBV5-1	13	TRBJ1-2	many
CASSQEWDRVYEQYF	TRBV14	15	TRBJ2-7	many
CASSSTGGLRQPQHF	TRBV7-9	15	TRBJ1-5	many
CASSLARSVFAGELFF	TRBV12-3/TRBV12-4	16	TRBJ2-2	many
CASSPRLAGATDTQYF	TRBV27	16	TRBJ2-3	NA
CAWGQGNSPLHF	TRBV30	12	TRBJ1-6	medium-sized
CASSFFREETQYF	TRBV12-3/TRBV12-4	13	TRBJ2-5	many
CASSLISRGYEQYF	TRBV27	14	TRBJ2-7	medium-sized
CATSRDLGAGISSTDTQYF	TRBV15	19	TRBJ2-3	many
CASSLGDRGYGYTF	TRBV5-1	14	TRBJ1-2	medium-sized
CVSSGEQDNQPQHF	TRBV2	14	TRBJ1-5	NA
CVSSLLQETHYF	TRBV7-9	12	TRBJ2-5	NA
CASSLVGAGELFF	TRBV11-3	13	TRBJ2-2	many
CASSPDYSAWGRNTIYF	TRBV4-3	17	TRBJ1-3	many
CASRGTVYVGELFF	TRBV27	14	TRBJ2-2	medium-sized
CASSTSLGYTEAFF	TRBV6-1	14	TRBJ1-1	medium-sized
CSARDPISGETGELFF	TRBV20-1	16	TRBJ2-2	medium-sized